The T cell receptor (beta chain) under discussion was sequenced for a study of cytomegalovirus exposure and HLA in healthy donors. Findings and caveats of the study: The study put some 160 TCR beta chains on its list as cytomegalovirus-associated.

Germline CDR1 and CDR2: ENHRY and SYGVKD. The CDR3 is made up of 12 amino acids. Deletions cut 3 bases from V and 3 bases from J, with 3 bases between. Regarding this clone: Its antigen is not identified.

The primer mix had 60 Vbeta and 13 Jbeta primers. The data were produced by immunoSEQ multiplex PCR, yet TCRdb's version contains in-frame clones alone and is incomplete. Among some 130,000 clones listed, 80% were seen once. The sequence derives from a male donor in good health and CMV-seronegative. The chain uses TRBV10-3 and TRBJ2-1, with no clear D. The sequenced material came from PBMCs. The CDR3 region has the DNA TGTGCCATCAGTGACAGCTACAATGAGCAGTTCTTC. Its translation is CAISDSYNEQFF.